What follows are 26 T cell receptor beta chains derived from one specimen sequenced in a study of OX40 agonist ivuxolimab in advanced cancers. This table comes from immunoSEQ multiplex PCR, and its TCRdb copy is limited to in-frame clones, with some not included. This sample yields 25,000 to 35,000 clones, of which roughly nine tenths are seen a single time; about 38% belongs to the top ten. This material consisted of CD4+ or CD8+ T cells sorted from blood, taken in a trial of the OX40 agonist ivuxolimab. The source of these receptors is an adult with an advanced solid tumor such as melanoma, head and neck, liver or kidney cancer.

The chain joins TRBV19 to TRBJ1-1; D is undetermined. With 1 base removed from V and 12 bases from J, the gap between germline ends came to 9 bases. CDR1 and CDR2 from the germline V gene are LNHDA and SQIVND (reference sequence). The length of the CDR3 is 11 residues. The CDR3 reads CASSIGVYSFF. CDR3 in DNA: TGTGCCAGTAGTATAGGAGTCTACTCTTTCTTT.

The chain joins TRBV28 to TRBJ2-5; the match to TRBD1 covers 7 bases. CDR3 size: 16 residues. Germline V gene data show CDR1 as MDHEN and CDR2 as SYDVKM. V dropped 10 bases and J dropped 0; count of bases not matched to a gene: 14. The CDR3 spells CATRSDRDPYQETQYF. DNA of the CDR3: TGTGCCACCAGATCAGACAGGGATCCGTACCAAGAGACCCAGTACTTC.

The chain links TRBV4-1 to TRBJ1-5; D ambiguous. The V and J ends lost 4 bases and 0 bases respectively, with 10 bases between them. The CDR3 runs 15 residues. CDR1 is MGHRA, CDR2 YSYEKL, per germline. The CDR3 nucleotides are TGCGCCAGCAGCCCGCGCTACGCTAGCAATCAGCCCCAGCATTTT. Residues: CASSPRYASNQPQHF.

This clone was recorded once. CDR3 DNA: TGTGCCAGCAGCCAGACCGCCGGCACCGGGGAGCTGTTTTTT. Protein sequence: CASSQTAGTGELFF. V usage is TRBV7-2 and J usage is TRBJ2-2; D unresolved. Trimming pared 5 bases from V and 4 bases from J, leaving 11 bases between. Germline CDR1 is SGHTA and CDR2 is FQGNSA. The CDR3 runs to 14 residues.

The chain has TRBV4-1 and TRBJ1-4; no clear D gene. V was cut by 1 base and J by 0 bases, with 9 bases left in between. The CDR3 totals 16 residues. Germline values: CDR1 MGHRA, CDR2 YSYEKL. As DNA, the CDR3 is TGCGCCAGCAGCCAAGGACCACTTGCAACTAATGAAAAACTGTTTTTT. Translated, it gives CASSQGPLATNEKLFF.

The gene calls are TRBV7-9 and TRBJ1-2; no definite D call. Trimming shortened V by 2 bases and J by 7 bases, and 17 bases separated the two germline ends. This CDR3 comprises 15 residues. Looked up from germline, CDR1 is SEHNR and CDR2 is FQNEAQ (reference sequence). CDR3 coding DNA: TGTGCCAGCAGCTTAATAACGGAGGGAATGGGTGGCTACACCTTC. Amino acids: CASSLITEGMGGYTF.

This chain links TRBV10-3 with TRBJ1-1, with D perhaps matching TRBD1 (5 bases). CDR3 length equals 12 residues. Trimming took 6 bases from V and 1 from J, leaving 6 bases between them. Germline V gene lookup returns CDR1 ENHRY and CDR2 SYGVKD. CDR3 sequence reads: CAIRGGNTEAFF. The DNA of the CDR3 is TGTGCCATCAGGGGGGGGAACACTGAAGCTTTCTTT.

This clone has more than one count but fewer than ten. The rearrangement uses TRBV20-1 and TRBJ2-7, with D maybe TRBD1 (5 bases). There are 11 residues in the CDR3. V lost 3 bases and J lost 6, with 9 bases in between. Germline loops: CDR1 DFQATT, CDR2 SNEGSKA (reference sequence). The CDR3 loop is CSASQGSEQYF. Here the CDR3 DNA reads TGCAGTGCTAGTCAGGGAAGCGAGCAGTACTTC.

The chain carries TRBV6-6 and TRBJ2-7; TRBD2 agrees at 8 bases. The V gene's germline CDR1 is MNHNY and CDR2 SVGAGI (reference sequence). V gave up 8 bases and J gave up 1 base; unmatched junction bases: 7. The CDR3 contains 14 residues. The CDR3 is CASQPGGPSYEQYF. The CDR3 DNA reads as TGTGCCAGCCAGCCGGGAGGGCCGTCCTACGAGCAGTACTTC.

The chain carries TRBV13 and TRBJ2-1; unclear D gene. This CDR3 comprises 14 residues. V lost 1 base and J lost 3, with 7 bases in between. Germline-derived CDR1 and CDR2 are PRHDT and FYEKMQ (reference sequence). The CDR3 sequence: CASSLDPVYNEQFF. Written as DNA, the CDR3 is TGTGCCAGCAGCTTAGATCCGGTCTACAATGAGCAGTTCTTC.

V and J are TRBV7-9 and TRBJ2-7, with a tentative D call TRBD1 (5 bases). V was shortened by 4 bases and J by 5 bases, with 12 bases between the two germline ends. The CDR3 extends over 13 amino acids. CDR1 is SEHNR, CDR2 FQNEAQ, per germline (reference sequence). DNA of the CDR3: TGTGCCAGCAGCTCATCCCAGGGAAACGAGCAGTACTTC. It codes for CASSSSQGNEQYF.

This clone has a single count. DNA of the CDR3: TGCGCCAGCAGCCTTGGCGGGATCTCCTACGAGCAGTACTTC. Protein product: CASSLGGISYEQYF. This chain connects TRBV4-1 to TRBJ2-7; the D gene is possibly TRBD2 (6 bases). The CDR3 extends over 14 amino acids. CDR1 and CDR2 from the germline V gene are MGHRA and YSYEKL. The germline V and J ends were trimmed by 4 bases and 0 bases, with 10 bases remaining between them.

The V call is TRBV7-8, the J call TRBJ2-7, with D tentatively TRBD1 (6 bases). The CDR3 extends over 14 amino acids. Germline V gene lookup returns CDR1 SGHVS and CDR2 FQNEAQ. V shed 3 bases and J shed 2 bases, with 11 bases lying between them. CDR3 sequence reads: CASSFGDIPYEQYF. In DNA, the CDR3 is TGTGCCAGCAGCTTCGGGGACATTCCCTACGAGCAGTACTTC.

The genes are TRBV7-9 and TRBJ2-7; TRBD1 might be the D (6 bases). Germline loops: CDR1 SEHNR, CDR2 FQNEAQ (reference sequence). Trimming pared 1 base from V and 3 bases from J, leaving 13 bases between. This CDR3 is 15 amino acids long. The CDR3 reads CASSLDGQLYYEQYF. The CDR3, as DNA: TGTGCCAGCAGCTTAGATGGACAGCTTTACTACGAGCAGTACTTC.

V usage is TRBV13 and J usage is TRBJ2-1; possibly TRBD1 for D (6 bases). The CDR3 has 13 residues. Germline CDR1 PRHDT, CDR2 FYEKMQ (reference sequence). V lost 5 bases and J 7 bases, leaving 12 bases between the germline ends. CDR3 in DNA: TGTGCCAGCAGCCCTCGACAGGTAAATGAGCAGTTCTTC. This translates into CASSPRQVNEQFF.

The chain uses TRBV6-5 and TRBJ2-7; 9 positions agree with TRBD1. Germline values: CDR1 MNHEY, CDR2 SVGAGI. The CDR3 runs 15 residues. Losses at the gene ends were 2 bases for V and 2 bases for J; bases not matched to a gene: 4. Here the CDR3 reads CASSYHRQGAYEQYF. CDR3 nucleotide sequence: TGTGCCAGCAGTTACCACCGACAGGGGGCCTACGAGCAGTACTTC.

The chain links TRBV5-4 to TRBJ2-7; 7 bases are a match to TRBD1. CDR3 length equals 15 residues. With 0 bases clipped from V and 5 bases from J, the junction kept 8 bases outside the gene matches. Looked up from germline, CDR1 is SGHNT and CDR2 is YYREEE (reference sequence). In DNA form, the CDR3 reads TGTGCCAGCAGCTTGGGGGCAGGGGGTTTCGACGAGCAGTACTTC. Protein: CASSLGAGGFDEQYF. The full variable domain, rest sourced from reference TRBV5-4 and TRBJ2-7, is ETGVTQSPTHLIKTRGQQVTLRCSSQSGHNTVSWYQQALGQGPQFIFQYYREEENGRGNFPPRFSGLQFPNYSSELNVNALELDDSALYLCASSLGAGGFDEQYFGPGTRLTVT.

The CDR3 loop reads CASSFENLNRGYGYTF. As DNA, the CDR3 is TGTGCCAGCAGCTTTGAAAACTTGAACCGCGGCTATGGCTACACCTTC. The chain joins TRBV7-9 to TRBJ1-2; D is unclear. Trimming removed 3 bases at V and 4 bases at J, with 18 bases between. Germline V gene data show CDR1 as SEHNR and CDR2 as FQNEAQ (reference sequence). CDR3 length equals 16 residues.

The gene calls are TRBV9 and TRBJ2-5; 11 bases agree with TRBD1. Germline trimming cut 4 bases from V and 11 bases from J; bases unmatched to any gene: 10. Germline V CDR1 and CDR2: SGDLS, YYNGEE. The CDR3 runs to 14 residues. For the CDR3, the DNA is TGTGCCAGCAGCACCGGACAGGGGGCGCGGGAGCAGTACTTC. Translating it yields CASSTGQGAREQYF.

The genes are TRBV19 and TRBJ2-3; D may be TRBD2 (6 bases). The CDR3 loop spans 15 amino acids. Trimming took off 2 bases at V and 4 bases at J, with 13 bases between the two ends. Germline loops: CDR1 LNHDA, CDR2 SQIVND (reference sequence). The CDR3 sequence is CASSITGVRSDTQYF. CDR3 nucleotide sequence: TGTGCCAGTAGTATAACGGGAGTGCGATCAGATACGCAGTATTTT.

The chain carries TRBV30 and TRBJ2-2; D not resolved. The CDR3 has 14 residues. Deletions cut 2 bases from V and 1 base from J, with 8 bases between. Germline V CDR1 and CDR2: GTSNPN, SVGIG (reference sequence). The DNA of the CDR3 is TGTGCCTGGAGTACAGAGCTGAACACCGGGGAGCTGTTTTTT. It yields the protein CAWSTELNTGELFF.

The CDR3 spells CASSLTSSTGVLTF. CDR3 nucleotides: TGTGCCAGCAGCTTGACTAGCTCGACGGGGGTCCTGACTTTC. This chain uses TRBV13 with TRBJ2-6; TRBD2 matches at 7 bases. The CDR3 consists of 14 residues. V lost 3 bases, J lost 13 bases, and 9 bases stayed unmatched. Germline V gives CDR1 PRHDT, CDR2 FYEKMQ (reference sequence).

The rearrangement links TRBV6-4 to TRBJ2-3, with TRBD2 as a possible D gene (6 bases). Trimming removed 6 bases from V and 4 bases from J, with 17 bases in between. The CDR3 runs 15 residues. In germline, CDR1 is MRHNA, CDR2 SNTAGT. The CDR3 sequence: CASSTLAPRSDTQYF. CDR3 sequence (DNA): TGTGCCAGCAGCACACTAGCTCCTAGATCAGATACGCAGTATTTT.

The chain joins TRBV18 to TRBJ2-2; 8 positions match TRBD1. Looked up from germline, CDR1 is KGHSH and CDR2 is LQKENI. V was clipped by 2 bases and J by 6 bases; unmatched bases: 8. The CDR3 sequence is 16 residues long. CDR3 DNA: TGTGCCAGCTCACCAGCGGACAGGGTCAGACCCGGGGAGCTGTTTTTT. It codes for CASSPADRVRPGELFF.

This sequence joins TRBV28 and TRBJ2-1; D is uncertain. Germline V gene lookup returns CDR1 MDHEN and CDR2 SYDVKM. V was pared by 8 bases and J by 5 bases, with 7 bases between. This CDR3 has 11 amino acids. CDR3 loop: CASGWNNEQFF. The CDR3 DNA is TGTGCCAGCGGCTGGAACAATGAGCAGTTCTTC.

The rearrangement links TRBV5-6 to TRBJ2-1; TRBD2 matches at 10 bases. The CDR3 loop spans 15 amino acids. Germline V gives CDR1 SGHDT, CDR2 YYEEEE. V was clipped by 2 bases and J by 4 bases; unmatched bases: 3. CDR3 nucleotide sequence: TGTGCCAGCAGCTTCCCTAGCGGGGGATACAATGAGCAGTTCTTC. Encoded protein: CASSFPSGGYNEQFF. The full variable domain, rest sourced from reference TRBV5-6 and TRBJ2-1, is DAGVTQSPTHLIKTRGQQVTLRCSPKSGHDTVSWYQQALGQGPQFIFQYYEEEERQRGNFPDRFSGHQFPNYSSELNVNALLLGDSALYLCASSFPSGGYNEQFFGPGTRLTVL.